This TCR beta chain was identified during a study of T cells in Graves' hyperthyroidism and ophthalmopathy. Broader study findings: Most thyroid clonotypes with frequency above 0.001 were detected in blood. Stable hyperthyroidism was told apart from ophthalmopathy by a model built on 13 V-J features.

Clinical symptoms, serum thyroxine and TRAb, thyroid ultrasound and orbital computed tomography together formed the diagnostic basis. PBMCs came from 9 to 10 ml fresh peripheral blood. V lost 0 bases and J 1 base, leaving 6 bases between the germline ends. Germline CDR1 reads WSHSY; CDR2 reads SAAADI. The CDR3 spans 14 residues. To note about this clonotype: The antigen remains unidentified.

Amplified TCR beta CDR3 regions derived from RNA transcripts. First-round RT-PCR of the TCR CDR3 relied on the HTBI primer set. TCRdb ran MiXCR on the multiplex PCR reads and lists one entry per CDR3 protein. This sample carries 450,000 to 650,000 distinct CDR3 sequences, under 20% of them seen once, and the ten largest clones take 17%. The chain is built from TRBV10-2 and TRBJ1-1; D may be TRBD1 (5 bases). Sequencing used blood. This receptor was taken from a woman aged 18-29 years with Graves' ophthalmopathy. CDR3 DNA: TGCGCCAGCAGTGAGTCGACAGAGAACACTGAAGCTTTCTTT. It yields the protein CASSESTENTEAFF.